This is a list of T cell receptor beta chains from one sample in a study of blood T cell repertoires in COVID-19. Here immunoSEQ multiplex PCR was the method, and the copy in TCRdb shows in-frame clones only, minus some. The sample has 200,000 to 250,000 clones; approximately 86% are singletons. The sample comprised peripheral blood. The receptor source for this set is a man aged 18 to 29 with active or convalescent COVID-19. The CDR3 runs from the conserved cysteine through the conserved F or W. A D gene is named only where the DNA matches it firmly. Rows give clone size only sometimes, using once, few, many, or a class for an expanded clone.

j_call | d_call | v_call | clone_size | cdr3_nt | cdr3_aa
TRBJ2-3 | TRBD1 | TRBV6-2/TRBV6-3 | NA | TGTGCCAGCAGTTACTCGGACAGGGTAATCCCAGATACGCAGTATTTT | CASSYSDRVIPDTQYF
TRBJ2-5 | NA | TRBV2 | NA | TGTGCCAGCAGTGGAAGGCAGGGAAGGTTGGGTCAAGAGACCCAGTACTTC | CASSGRQGRLGQETQYF
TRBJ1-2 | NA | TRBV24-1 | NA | TGTGCCACCAGCTTAACAGGGTATGGCTACACCTTC | CATSLTGYGYTF
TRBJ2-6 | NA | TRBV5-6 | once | TGTGCCAGCAGCTCACTTTTACCGGGGGACCTATCTGGGGCCAACGTCCTGACTTTC | CASSSLLPGDLSGANVLTF
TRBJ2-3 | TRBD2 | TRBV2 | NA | TGTGCCAGCAGGGGTCTAGCGGGAGTTTCGCAGTATTTT | CASRGLAGVSQYF
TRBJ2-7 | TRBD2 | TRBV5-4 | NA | TGTGCCAGCAGCCGGGGACTAGCTGCCTCCTACGAGCAGTACTTC | CASSRGLAASYEQYF
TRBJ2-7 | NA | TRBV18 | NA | TGTGCCAGCTCACCACTCCGGGGGTCCTACGAGCAGTACTTC | CASSPLRGSYEQYF
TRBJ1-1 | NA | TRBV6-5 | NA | TGTGCCAGCACCTCCAGATCTGAAGCTTTCTTT | CASTSRSEAFF
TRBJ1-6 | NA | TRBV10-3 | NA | TGTGCCATCAGTGAGTCGGCAGGGGCCGGGGATTCACCCCTCCACTTT | CAISESAGAGDSPLHF
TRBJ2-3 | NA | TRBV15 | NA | TGTGCCACCAGCAGAGGTGGCGGGGCCCGAGCAGATACGCAGTATTTT | CATSRGGGARADTQYF
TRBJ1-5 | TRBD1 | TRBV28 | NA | TGTGCCAGCAGGGGATGGGGACAGGGTAATCAGCCCCAGCATTTT | CASRGWGQGNQPQHF
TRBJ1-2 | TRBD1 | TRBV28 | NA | TGTGCCAGTCAGGGGGCGACCTATGGCTACACCTTC | CASQGATYGYTF
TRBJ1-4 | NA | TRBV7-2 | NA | TGTGCCAGCAGCTTAGAGACAGATTATAATGAAAAACTGTTTTTT | CASSLETDYNEKLFF
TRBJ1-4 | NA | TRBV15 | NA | TGTGCCACGAGAAGGGAGGGGAATCGCGAAAAACTGTTTTTT | CATRREGNREKLFF
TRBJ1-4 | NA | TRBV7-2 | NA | TGTGCCAGCAGCAACAGACAGTCCCTAAAACTGTTTTTT | CASSNRQSLKLFF
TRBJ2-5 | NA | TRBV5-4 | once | TGTGCCAGCAGGCCCGAGGTAGGAGAAGAGACCCAGTACTTC | CASRPEVGEETQYF